This T cell receptor (beta chain) derives from a study of PD-1 blockade in classical Hodgkin lymphoma. Time point indicated: cycle 4 day 1 (C4D1), after five to seven weeks of nivolumab. After autologous stem cell transplantation all patients relapsed, and prior brentuximab vedotin exposure differed between cohorts. Purification of CD4+ T cells from thawed PBMCs was achieved by magnetic negative selection. The assay was immunoSEQ multiplex PCR, and TCRdb's table has in-frame clones only and misses some. The data show tens of thousands of clones, about 88% seen once. The sample in question was CD4+ T cells from blood, obtained before the fourth cycle of nivolumab. The source of this sequence is a human donor with classical Hodgkin lymphoma.

CDR3 DNA: TGTGCCAGCAGCCGGGGGGGGACTCAGGCCGGGGAGCTGTTTTTT. Translated, it gives CASSRGGTQAGELFF. The chain couples TRBV28 to TRBJ2-2; 8 nucleotides agree with TRBD2. Germline V gives CDR1 MDHEN, CDR2 SYDVKM. V lost 6 bases and J lost 6; bases outside the gene matches: 9. This CDR3 spans 15 amino acids. Based on the CDR3 plus reference TRBV28 and TRBJ2-2, the full variable domain is DVKVTQSSRYLVKRTGEKVFLECVQDMDHENMFWYRQDPGLGLRLIYFSYDVKMKEKGDIPEGYSVSREKKERFSLILESASTNQTSMYLCASSRGGTQAGELFFGEGSRLTVL.